A selection of T cell receptor beta chains follows, all from one sample in a study of neoadjuvant anti-PD-1 for oral cavity cancer. Clones were sequenced by immunoSEQ multiplex PCR, and TCRdb holds only the in-frame ones, with some missing. The sample has thousands of clones; approximately 54% are singletons. Specimen: tumor tissue, collected before nivolumab (anti-PD-1) treatment. Receptors were obtained from a person between 40 and 85 years old with oral cavity squamous cell carcinoma. CDR3s include the opening cysteine and the closing phenylalanine or tryptophan.

TRBV19 CASSIVATDGNTIYF
TRBV6-5 CASSGGGNTGELFF
TRBV6-5 CASSPRGPGTEAFF
TRBV7-9 CASSLAQIPEQYF
TRBV27 CASSLGRGNEAFF
TRBV19 CASSLQGGNYGYTF
TRBV28 CASSFSNQPQHF
TRBV5-5 CASSKSQEYSGNTIYF
TRBV7-8 CASSLALRGAAWGNEQFF
TRBV5-6 CASRRWAAPWEQYF
TRBV15 CATSPRLAGVPTFPPDTQYF
TRBV19 CASSSRTELNTEAFF
TRBV6-1 CASISGYNGQPQHF
TRBV5-4 CATLDSSSYEQYF
TRBV18 CASSQLSGGASTDTQYF
TRBV7-3 CASSPQTSGRTDTQYF
TRBV6-1 CASIERPYGEQYF